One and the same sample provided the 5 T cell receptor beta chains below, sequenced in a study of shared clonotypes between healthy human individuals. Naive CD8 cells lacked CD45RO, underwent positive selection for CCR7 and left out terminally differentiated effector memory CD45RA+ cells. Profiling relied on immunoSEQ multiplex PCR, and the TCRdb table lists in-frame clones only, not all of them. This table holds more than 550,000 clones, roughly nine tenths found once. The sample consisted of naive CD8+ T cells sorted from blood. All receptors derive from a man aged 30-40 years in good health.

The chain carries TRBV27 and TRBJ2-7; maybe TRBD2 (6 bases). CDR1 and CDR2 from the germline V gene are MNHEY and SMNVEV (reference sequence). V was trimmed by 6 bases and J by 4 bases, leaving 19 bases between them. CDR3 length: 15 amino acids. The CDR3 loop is CASRGSGVRAYEQYF. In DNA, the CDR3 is TGTGCCAGCAGGGGATCGGGGGTACGAGCATACGAGCAGTACTTC.

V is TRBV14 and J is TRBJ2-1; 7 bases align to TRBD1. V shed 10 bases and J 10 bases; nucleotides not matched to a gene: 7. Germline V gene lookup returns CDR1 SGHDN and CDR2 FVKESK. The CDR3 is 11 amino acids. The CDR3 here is CATELGGEQFF. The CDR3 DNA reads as TGTGCCACCGAGTTAGGGGGCGAGCAGTTCTTC.

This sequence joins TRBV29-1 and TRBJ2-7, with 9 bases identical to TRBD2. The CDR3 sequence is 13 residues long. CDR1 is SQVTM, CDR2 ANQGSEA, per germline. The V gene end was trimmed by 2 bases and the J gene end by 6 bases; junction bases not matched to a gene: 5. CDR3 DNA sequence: TGCAGCGTTGAACTTGGCGGGAGGGGCGAGCAGTACTTC. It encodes CSVELGGRGEQYF.

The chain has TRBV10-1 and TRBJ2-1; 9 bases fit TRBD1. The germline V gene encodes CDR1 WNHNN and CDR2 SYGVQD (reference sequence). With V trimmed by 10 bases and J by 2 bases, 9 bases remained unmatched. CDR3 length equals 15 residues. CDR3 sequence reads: CATSTGTGTYNEQFF. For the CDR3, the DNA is TGCGCCACCTCAACCGGGACAGGGACCTACAATGAGCAGTTCTTC.

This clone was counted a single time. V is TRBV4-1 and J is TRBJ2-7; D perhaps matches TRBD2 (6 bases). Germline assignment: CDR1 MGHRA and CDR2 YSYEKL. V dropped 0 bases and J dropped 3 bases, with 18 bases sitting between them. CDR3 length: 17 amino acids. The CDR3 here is CASSQELQGGRDYEQYF. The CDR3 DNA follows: TGCGCCAGCAGCCAAGAACTCCAAGGCGGGCGGGACTACGAGCAGTACTTC.